This paragraph reports one T cell receptor beta chain. No antigen is known for it. This specimen belongs to a study of T-cell reconstitution after alpha-beta-depleted transplantation in children. Study conclusions and caveats: Surviving recipient T cells and thymic progenitors accounted for the high day-60 TCRbeta diversity observed in some patients. Where alpha-beta T cells came from about two months after transplant was reportedly several hundred expanded graft clones. Newly generated T cells supplied most T-cell counts and diversity one year post-transplant.

J lost 2 bases, V lost 4 bases, and 9 bases had no gene match. The CDR3 has 17 amino acids. The germline V gene encodes CDR1 LGHNA and CDR2 YNFKEQ. Construction of the TCRbeta library involved unique molecular identifiers. One entry per CDR3 protein results from TCRdb running MiXCR on the PCR reads. The table lists 500,000 to 600,000 distinct CDR3 sequences, 25% to 30% of them singletons. The TCR was taken from a boy under two years old with Wiskott-Aldrich syndrome, due to receive a stem cell transplant. The chain joins TRBV4-2 to TRBJ2-5, with 11 bases aligning to TRBD2. The starting material was PBMCs, obtained before TCRalphabeta/CD19-depleted stem cell transplant. CDR3 region: CASSRYTLAGGQETQYF. The CDR3 coding sequence is TGTGCCAGCAGCCGATATACGTTAGCGGGAGGGCAAGAGACCCAGTACTTC.